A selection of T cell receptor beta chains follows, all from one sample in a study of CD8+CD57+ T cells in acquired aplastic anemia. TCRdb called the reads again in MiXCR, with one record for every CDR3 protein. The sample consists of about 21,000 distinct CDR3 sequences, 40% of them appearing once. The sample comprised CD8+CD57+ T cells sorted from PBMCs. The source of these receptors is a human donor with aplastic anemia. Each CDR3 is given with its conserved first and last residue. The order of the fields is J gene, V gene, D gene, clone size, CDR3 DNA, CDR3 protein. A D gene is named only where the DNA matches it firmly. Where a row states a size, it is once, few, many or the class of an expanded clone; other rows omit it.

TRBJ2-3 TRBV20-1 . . TGCAGTGCCAGAACGTCGGGGGAGCGGGTGCGAGATACGCAGTATTTT CSARTSGERVRDTQYF
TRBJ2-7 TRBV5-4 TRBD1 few TGTGCCAGCAGCCCAGACAGGGGAAACGAGCAGTACTTC CASSPDRGNEQYF
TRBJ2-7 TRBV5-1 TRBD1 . TGCGCCAGCAGCTTGGAGGGACAGGGTAAGTACTTC CASSLEGQGKYF
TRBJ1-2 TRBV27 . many TGTGCCAGCAGACTGTGGGTACAGGGAACAGGTTATGGCTACACCTTC CASRLWVQGTGYGYTF
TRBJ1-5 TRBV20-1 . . TGCAGTGCTAGGGGGGATAGCAATCAGCCCCAGCATTTT CSARGDSNQPQHF
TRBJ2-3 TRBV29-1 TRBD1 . TGCAGCGTTGAACTCGGACAGGGCGCGTTGGATACGCAGTATTTT CSVELGQGALDTQYF
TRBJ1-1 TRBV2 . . TGTGCCAGTAATAGGAACACTGAAGCTTTCTTT CASNRNTEAFF
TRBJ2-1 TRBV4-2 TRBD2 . TGTGCCAGCAGCCTAAGACTAGCGGGGTCCTACAATGAGCAGTTCTTC CASSLRLAGSYNEQFF
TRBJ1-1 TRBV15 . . TGTGCCACCAGCAGAACAGGGCTGGGCACTGAAGCTTTCTTT CATSRTGLGTEAFF
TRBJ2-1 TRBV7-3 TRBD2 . TGTGCCAGCGGCTACGGACTAGCGGGTGGGAATGAGCAGTTCTTC CASGYGLAGGNEQFF
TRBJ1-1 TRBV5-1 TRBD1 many TGCGCCAGCAGGTCCGGACAGGGGGGGGTTACTGAAGCTTTCTTT CASRSGQGGVTEAFF
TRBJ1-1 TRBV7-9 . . TGTGCCAGCAAACGGACAACGAACACTGAAGCTTTCTTT CASKRTTNTEAFF
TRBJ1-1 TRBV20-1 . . TGCAGTGCTACCCCCCCCCTATCGACTGAAGCTTTCTTT CSATPPLSTEAFF
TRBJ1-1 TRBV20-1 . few TGCAGTGCTAGACGACAAGGAAGCACTGAAGCTTTCTTT CSARRQGSTEAFF
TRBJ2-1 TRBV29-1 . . TGCAGCGTCCATTACAATGAGCAGTTCTTC CSVHYNEQFF
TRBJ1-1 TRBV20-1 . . TGCAGTGCTGGAGATCCACCTGAAGCTTTCTTT CSAGDPPEAFF
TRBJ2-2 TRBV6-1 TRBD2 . TGTGCCAGCAGACTAGCGGGAGACACCGGGGAGCTGTTTTTT CASRLAGDTGELFF
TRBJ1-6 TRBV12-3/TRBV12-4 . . TGTGCCAGCAGTTTCGGCAGCTCCTATAATTCACCCCTCCACTTT CASSFGSSYNSPLHF
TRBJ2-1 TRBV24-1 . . TGTGCCACCAGTGGCCGAGGAGCGGACTCCTACAATGAGCAGTTCTTC CATSGRGADSYNEQFF
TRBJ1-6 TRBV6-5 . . TGTGCCAGCAGTTACTCCAGGGGCACGCAGTCACTCCTCCACTTT CASSYSRGTQSLLHF
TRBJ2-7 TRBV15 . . TGTGCCACCAGCAGCGTCGACATTCTGAGGGAGCAGTACTTC CATSSVDILREQYF
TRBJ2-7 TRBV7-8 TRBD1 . TGTGCCAGCAGCCCCAGAACCGGGACAGGAACCTACGAGCAGTACTTC CASSPRTGTGTYEQYF
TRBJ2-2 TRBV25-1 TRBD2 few TGTGCCAGCAGCGAACTAGCGGGACCTTCCATCGGGGAGCTGTTTTTT CASSELAGPSIGELFF
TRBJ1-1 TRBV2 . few TGTGCCAGCACCGCGGGCAGGCTGAACACTGAAGCTTTCTTT CASTAGRLNTEAFF
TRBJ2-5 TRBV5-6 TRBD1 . TGTGCCAGCAGTCGGCAGGGGGCGACCCAAGAGACCCAGTACTTC CASSRQGATQETQYF
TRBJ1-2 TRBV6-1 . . TGTGCCGGCAGTCTAGGGGTCACCGCGGCGTCTAACTATGGCTACACCTTC CAGSLGVTAASNYGYTF
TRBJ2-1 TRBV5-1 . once TGCGCCAGCAGCCGAGAATACAATGAGCAGTTCTTC CASSREYNEQFF
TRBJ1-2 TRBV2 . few TGTGCCAGCAGTAGCAGATATGGCTCGACCTTC CASSSRYGSTF
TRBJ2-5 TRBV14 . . TGTGCCAGCAGCCAAGTCGTGGGTGTCCAAGAGACCCAGTACTTC CASSQVVGVQETQYF
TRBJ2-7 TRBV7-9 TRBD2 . TGTGCCAGCAGCTTAGCGGGACTAGCGGGAAAAGAGCAGTACTTC CASSLAGLAGKEQYF
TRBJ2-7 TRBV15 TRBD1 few TGTGCCACCACGGGACAGGGGACTCACGAGCAGTACTTC CATTGQGTHEQYF
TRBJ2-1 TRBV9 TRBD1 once TGTGCCAGCAGCGGACACCGGGACAGCGGAATCTATGAGCAGTTCTTC CASSGHRDSGIYEQFF
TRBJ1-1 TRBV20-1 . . TGCAGTGCTAGAGAAATGACCACTGAAGCTTTCTTT CSAREMTTEAFF
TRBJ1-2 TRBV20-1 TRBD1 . TGCAGTGCTAGACCTGGGGGACAGGCGACTAACTATGGCTACACCTTC CSARPGGQATNYGYTF
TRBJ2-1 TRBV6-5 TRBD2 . TGTGCCAGCAGCCCGATAGCGGGAGACCACAATGAGCAGTTCTTC CASSPIAGDHNEQFF
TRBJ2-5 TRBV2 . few TGTGCCAGCAGGGCCGATGTCCAAGAGACCCAGTACTTC CASRADVQETQYF
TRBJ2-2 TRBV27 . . TGTGCCAGCAGTTTGGGACATGACACCGGGGAGCTGTTTTTT CASSLGHDTGELFF
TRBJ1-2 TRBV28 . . TGTGCCAGCAGTTTGAGCAGGGTCAATGGCTACACCTTC CASSLSRVNGYTF
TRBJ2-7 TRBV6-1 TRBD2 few TGTGCCAGCAGTGAACATCCCCTAGCGGGAGCCTACGAGCAGTACTTC CASSEHPLAGAYEQYF
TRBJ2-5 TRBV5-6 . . TGTGCCAGCAGCTTGGAAGCGATCACCCAAGAGACCCAGTACTTC CASSLEAITQETQYF